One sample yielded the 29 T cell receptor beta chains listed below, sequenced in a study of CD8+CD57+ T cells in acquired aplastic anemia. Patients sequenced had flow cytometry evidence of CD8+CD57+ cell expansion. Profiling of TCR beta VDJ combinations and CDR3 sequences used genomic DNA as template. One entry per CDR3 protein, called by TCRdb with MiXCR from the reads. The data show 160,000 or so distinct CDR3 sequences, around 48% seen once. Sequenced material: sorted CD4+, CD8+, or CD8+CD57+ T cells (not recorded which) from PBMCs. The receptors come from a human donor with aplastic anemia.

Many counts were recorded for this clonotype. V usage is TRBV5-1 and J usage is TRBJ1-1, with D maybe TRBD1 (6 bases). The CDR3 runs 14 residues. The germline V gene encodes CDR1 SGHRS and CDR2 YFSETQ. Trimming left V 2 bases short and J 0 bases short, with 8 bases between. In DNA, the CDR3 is TGCGCCAGCAGCTTTGACAGGTTGAACACTGAAGCTTTCTTT. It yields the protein CASSFDRLNTEAFF.

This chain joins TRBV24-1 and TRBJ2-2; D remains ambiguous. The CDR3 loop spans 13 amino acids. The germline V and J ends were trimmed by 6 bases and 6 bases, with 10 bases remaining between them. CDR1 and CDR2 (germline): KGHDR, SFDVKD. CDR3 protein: CATSPPWAGELFF. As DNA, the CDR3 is TGTGCCACCAGTCCTCCTTGGGCCGGGGAGCTGTTTTTT.

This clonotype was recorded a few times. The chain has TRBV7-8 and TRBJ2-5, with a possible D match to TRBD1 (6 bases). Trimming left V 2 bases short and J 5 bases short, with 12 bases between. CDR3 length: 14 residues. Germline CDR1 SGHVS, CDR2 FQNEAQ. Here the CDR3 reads CASSLTGTKETQYF. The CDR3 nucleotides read TGTGCCAGCAGCTTAACAGGGACGAAGGAGACCCAGTACTTC.

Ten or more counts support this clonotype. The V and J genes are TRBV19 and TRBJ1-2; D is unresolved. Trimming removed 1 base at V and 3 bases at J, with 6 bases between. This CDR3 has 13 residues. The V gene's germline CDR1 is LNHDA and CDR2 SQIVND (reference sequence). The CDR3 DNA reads TGTGCCAGTAGTATAGGCGGCTACTATGGCTACACCTTC. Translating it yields CASSIGGYYGYTF.

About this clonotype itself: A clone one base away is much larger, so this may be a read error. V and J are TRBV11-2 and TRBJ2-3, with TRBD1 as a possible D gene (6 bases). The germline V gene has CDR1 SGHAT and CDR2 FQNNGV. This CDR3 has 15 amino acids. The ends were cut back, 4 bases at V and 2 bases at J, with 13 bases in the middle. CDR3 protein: CASSSRTAPTDTQYF. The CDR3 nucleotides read TGTGCCAGCAGCTCGCGGACAGCGCCCACAGATACGCAGTATTTT.

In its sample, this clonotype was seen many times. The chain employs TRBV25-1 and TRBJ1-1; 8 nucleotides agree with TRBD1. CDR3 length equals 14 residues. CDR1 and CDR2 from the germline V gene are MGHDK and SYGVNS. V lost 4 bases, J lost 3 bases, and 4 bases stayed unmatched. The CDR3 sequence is CASSGPTGDTEAFF. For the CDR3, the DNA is TGTGCCAGCAGTGGCCCGACAGGGGACACTGAAGCTTTCTTT.

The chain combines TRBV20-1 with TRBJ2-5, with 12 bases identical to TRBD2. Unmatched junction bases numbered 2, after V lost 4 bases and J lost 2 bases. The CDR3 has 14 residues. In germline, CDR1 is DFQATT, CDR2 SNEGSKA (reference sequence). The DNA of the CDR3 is TGCAGTGCTACGACTAGCGGGGGACAAGAGACCCAGTACTTC. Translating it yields CSATTSGGQETQYF.

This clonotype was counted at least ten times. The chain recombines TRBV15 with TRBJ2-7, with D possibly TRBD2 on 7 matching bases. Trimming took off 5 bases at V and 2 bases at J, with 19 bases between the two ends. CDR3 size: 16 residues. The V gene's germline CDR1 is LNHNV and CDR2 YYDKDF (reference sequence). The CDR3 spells CATSSSWGRGAYEQYF. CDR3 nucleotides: TGTGCCACCAGCTCATCCTGGGGGAGGGGGGCCTACGAGCAGTACTTC.

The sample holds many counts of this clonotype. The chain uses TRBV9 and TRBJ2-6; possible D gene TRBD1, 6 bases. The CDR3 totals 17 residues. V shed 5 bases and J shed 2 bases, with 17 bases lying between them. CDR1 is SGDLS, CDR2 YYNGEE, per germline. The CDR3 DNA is TGTGCCAGCAGTGCAGCTGGGCCAGGGGCTGGGGCCAACGTCCTGACTTTC. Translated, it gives CASSAAGPGAGANVLTF.

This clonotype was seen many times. CDR3 in amino acids: CSAPPRTGESPLHF. Here the CDR3 DNA reads TGCAGTGCTCCGCCCAGGACAGGGGAATCACCCCTCCACTTT. The chain joins TRBV20-1 to TRBJ1-6; TRBD1 agrees at 9 bases. Losses at the gene ends were 5 bases for V and 10 bases for J; bases not matched to a gene: 9. The CDR3 spans 14 residues. CDR1 is DFQATT and CDR2 is SNEGSKA in the germline V gene (reference sequence).

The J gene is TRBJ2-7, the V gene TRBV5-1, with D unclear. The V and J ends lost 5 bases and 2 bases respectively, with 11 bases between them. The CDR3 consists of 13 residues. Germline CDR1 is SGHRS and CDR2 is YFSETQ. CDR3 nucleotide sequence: TGCGCCAGCAGGCCTGGCGGAGCCTACGAGCAGTACTTC. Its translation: CASRPGGAYEQYF. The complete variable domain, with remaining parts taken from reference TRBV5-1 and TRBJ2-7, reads KAGVTQTPRYLIKTRGQQVTLSCSPISGHRSVSWYQQTPGQGLQFLFEYFSETQRNKGNFPGRFSGRQFSNSRSEMNVSTLELGDSALYLCASRPGGAYEQYFGPGTRLTVT.

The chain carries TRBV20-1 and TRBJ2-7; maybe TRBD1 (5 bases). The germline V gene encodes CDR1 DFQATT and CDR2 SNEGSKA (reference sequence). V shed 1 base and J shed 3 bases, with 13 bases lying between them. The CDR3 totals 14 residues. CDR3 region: CSARVQGMDYEQYF. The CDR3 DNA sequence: TGCAGTGCTAGAGTCCAGGGTATGGACTACGAGCAGTACTTC.

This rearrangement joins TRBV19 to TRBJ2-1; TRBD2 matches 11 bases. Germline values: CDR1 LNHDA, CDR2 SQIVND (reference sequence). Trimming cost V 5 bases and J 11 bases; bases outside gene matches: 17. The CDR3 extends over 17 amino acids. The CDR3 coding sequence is TGTGCCAGTAGTCCTGACTTGGGACTAGCGGCTATGCCCCAGCAGTTCTTC. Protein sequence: CASSPDLGLAAMPQQFF.

In DNA form, the CDR3 reads TGTGCCAGCAACCCCTCACTACAGGGTAACGAGCAGTACTTC. This gives the protein CASNPSLQGNEQYF. The V gene is TRBV7-3, the J gene TRBJ2-7, with D perhaps TRBD1 (6 bases). Germline V gene sequence: CDR1 SGHTA, CDR2 FQGTGA. V gave up 7 bases and J gave up 5 bases, with 18 bases separating them. The CDR3 is 14 residues long.

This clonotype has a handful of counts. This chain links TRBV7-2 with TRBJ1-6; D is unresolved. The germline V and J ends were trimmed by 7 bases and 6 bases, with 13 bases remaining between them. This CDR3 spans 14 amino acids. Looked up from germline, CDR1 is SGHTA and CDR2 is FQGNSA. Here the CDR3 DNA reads TGTGCCAGCACCCGAGACGGCGTTAATTCACCCCTCCACTTT. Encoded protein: CASTRDGVNSPLHF.

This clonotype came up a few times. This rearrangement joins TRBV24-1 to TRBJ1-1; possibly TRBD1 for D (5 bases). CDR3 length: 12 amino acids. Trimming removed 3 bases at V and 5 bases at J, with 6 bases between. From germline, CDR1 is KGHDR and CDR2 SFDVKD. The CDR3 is CATSDKGTEAFF. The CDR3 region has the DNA TGTGCCACCAGTGATAAGGGGACTGAAGCTTTCTTT.

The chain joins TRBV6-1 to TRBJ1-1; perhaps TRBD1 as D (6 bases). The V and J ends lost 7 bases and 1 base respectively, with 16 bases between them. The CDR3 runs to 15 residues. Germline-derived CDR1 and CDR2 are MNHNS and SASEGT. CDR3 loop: CASKEDSLGNTEAFF. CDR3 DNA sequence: TGTGCCAGCAAAGAGGACAGCCTCGGGAACACTGAAGCTTTCTTT.

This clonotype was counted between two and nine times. For the CDR3, the DNA is TGTGCCATCAGTGAGTCAGGTTTTGCAGATACGCAGTATTTT. The encoded protein is CAISESGFADTQYF. The V and J genes are TRBV10-3 and TRBJ2-3, with D unresolved. V lost 0 bases and J lost 4, with 8 bases in between. This CDR3 spans 14 amino acids. The germline gives CDR1 ENHRY, CDR2 SYGVKD.

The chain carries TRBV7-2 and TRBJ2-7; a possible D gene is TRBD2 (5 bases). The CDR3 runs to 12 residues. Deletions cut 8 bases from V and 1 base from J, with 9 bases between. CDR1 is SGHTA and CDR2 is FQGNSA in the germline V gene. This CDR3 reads CASSEVSYEQYF. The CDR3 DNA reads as TGTGCCAGCTCGGAGGTTTCCTACGAGCAGTACTTC.

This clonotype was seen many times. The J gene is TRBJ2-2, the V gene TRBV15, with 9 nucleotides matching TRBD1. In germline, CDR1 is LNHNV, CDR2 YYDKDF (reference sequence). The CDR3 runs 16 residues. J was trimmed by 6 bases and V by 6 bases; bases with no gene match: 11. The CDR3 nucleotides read TGTGCCACCAGGAGATGGGCACAGGGGGCCCCCGGGGAGCTGTTTTTT. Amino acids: CATRRWAQGAPGELFF.

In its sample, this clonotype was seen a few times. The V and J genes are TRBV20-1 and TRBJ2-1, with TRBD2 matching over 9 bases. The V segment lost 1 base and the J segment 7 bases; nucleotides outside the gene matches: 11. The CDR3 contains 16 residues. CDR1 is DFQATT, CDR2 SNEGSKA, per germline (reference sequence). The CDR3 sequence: CSARAPRAGGVNEQFF. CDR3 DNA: TGCAGTGCTAGAGCCCCTCGAGCGGGGGGCGTTAATGAGCAGTTCTTC.

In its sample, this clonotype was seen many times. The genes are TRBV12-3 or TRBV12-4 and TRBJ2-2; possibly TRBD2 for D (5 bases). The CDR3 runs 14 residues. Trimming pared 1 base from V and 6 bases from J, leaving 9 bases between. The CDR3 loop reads CASSLVVEAGELFF. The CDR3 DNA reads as TGTGCCAGCAGTTTAGTGGTGGAGGCCGGGGAGCTGTTTTTT.

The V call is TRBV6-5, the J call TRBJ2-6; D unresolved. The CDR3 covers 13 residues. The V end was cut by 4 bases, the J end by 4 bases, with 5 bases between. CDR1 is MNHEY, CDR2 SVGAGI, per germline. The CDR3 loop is CASSLQGANVLTF. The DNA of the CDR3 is TGTGCCAGCAGTTTGCAAGGGGCCAACGTCCTGACTTTC.

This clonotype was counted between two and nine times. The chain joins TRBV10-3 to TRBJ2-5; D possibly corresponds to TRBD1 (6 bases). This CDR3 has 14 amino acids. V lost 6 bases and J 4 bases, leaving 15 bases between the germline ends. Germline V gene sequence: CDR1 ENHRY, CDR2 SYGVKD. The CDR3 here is CAIRRDKSRETQYF. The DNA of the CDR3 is TGTGCCATCAGACGGGACAAGAGCCGAGAGACCCAGTACTTC.

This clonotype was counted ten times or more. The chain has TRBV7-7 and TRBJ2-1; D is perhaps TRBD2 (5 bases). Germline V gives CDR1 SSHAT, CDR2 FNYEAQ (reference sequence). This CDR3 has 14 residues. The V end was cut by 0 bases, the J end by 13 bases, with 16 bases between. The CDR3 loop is CASSLAEGPGTQFF. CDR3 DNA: TGTGCCAGCAGCTTAGCCGAGGGCCCCGGCACCCAGTTCTTC.

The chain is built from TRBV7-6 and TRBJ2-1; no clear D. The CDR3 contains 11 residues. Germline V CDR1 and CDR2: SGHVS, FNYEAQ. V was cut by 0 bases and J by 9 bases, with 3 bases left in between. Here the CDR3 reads CASSLASEQFF. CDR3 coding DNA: TGTGCCAGCAGCTTAGCGAGTGAGCAGTTCTTC.

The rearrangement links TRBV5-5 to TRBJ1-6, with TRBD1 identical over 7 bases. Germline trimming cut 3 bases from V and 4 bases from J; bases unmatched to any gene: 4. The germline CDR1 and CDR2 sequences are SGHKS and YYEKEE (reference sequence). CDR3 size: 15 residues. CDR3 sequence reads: CASSSQGMYNSPLHF. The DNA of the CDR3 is TGTGCCAGCAGCTCACAGGGGATGTATAATTCACCCCTCCACTTT.

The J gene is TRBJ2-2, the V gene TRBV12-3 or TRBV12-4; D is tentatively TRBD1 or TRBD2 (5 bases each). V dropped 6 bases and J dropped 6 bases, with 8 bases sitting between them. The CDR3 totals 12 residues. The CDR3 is CASRRGAGELFF. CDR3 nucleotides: TGTGCCAGCAGAAGGGGAGCCGGGGAGCTGTTTTTT.

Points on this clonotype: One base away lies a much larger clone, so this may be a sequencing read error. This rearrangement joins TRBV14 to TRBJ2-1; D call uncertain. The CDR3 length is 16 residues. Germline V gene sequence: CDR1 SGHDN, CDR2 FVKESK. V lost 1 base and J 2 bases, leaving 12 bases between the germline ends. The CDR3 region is CASSQGGLSPYNEQFF. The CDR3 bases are TGTGCCAGCAGCCAAGGGGGTCTAAGCCCCTACAATGAGCAGTTCTTC.